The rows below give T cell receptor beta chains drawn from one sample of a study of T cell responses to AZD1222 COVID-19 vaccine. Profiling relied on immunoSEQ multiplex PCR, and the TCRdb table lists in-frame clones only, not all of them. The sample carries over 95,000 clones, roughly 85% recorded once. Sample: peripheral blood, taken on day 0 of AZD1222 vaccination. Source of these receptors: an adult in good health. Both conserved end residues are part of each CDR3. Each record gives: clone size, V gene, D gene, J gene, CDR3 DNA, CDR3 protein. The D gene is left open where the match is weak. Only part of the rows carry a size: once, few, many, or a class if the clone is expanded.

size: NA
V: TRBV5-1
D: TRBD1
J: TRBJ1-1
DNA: TGCGCCAGCAGCCCGGTTCTCTTTCAGGGGGCAGGAGGCACTGAAGCTTTCTTT
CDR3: CASSPVLFQGAGGTEAFF

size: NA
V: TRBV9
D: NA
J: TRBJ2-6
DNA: TGTGCCAGCAGCGTAGCCCTCGCGAGGCCTGGAGCTGGGGCCAACGTCCTGACTTTC
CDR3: CASSVALARPGAGANVLTF

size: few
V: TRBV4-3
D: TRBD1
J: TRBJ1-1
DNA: TGCGCCAGCAGCACCCGGACAGGGACTAACACTGAAGCTTTCTTT
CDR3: CASSTRTGTNTEAFF

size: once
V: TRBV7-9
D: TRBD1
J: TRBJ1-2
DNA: TGTGCCAGCAGCTTAGCGGGACAGGGTTATGGCTACACCTTC
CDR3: CASSLAGQGYGYTF

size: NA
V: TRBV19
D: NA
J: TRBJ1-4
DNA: TGTGCCAGTAGCCCCAAGTTGTCTAATGAAAAACTGTTTTTT
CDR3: CASSPKLSNEKLFF

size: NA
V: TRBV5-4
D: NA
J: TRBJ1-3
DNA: TGTGCCAGCAGCTTGGCTGGCTCTGGAAACACCATATATTTT
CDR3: CASSLAGSGNTIYF

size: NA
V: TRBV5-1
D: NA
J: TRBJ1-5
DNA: TGCGCCAGCAGCTTTCAGGGCGGCAGCAATCAGCCCCAGCATTTT
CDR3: CASSFQGGSNQPQHF

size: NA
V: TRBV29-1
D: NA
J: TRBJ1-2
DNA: TGCAGCGTTGGGACTCCGGGCTACACCTTC
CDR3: CSVGTPGYTF

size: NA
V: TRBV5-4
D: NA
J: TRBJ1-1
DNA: TGTGCCAGCAGCTTGGCTCGCAGCGATGAAGCTTTCTTT
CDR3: CASSLARSDEAFF

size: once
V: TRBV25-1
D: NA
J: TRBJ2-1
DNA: TGTGCCAGCACTAGAGGGTCCCTCGGCAATGAGCAGTTCTTC
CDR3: CASTRGSLGNEQFF

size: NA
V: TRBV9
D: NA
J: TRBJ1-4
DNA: TGTGCCAGCAGCGTAGGGTGGGTCCCGGAAAAACTGTTTTTT
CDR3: CASSVGWVPEKLFF

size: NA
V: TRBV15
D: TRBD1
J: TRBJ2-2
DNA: TGTGCCACCAAGAGGGAAACAGGGGGCACCGGGGAGCTGTTTTTT
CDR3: CATKRETGGTGELFF

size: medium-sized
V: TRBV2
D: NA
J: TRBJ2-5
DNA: TGTGCCAGCAGTTTGACGGGGCCAGAGACCCAGTACTTC
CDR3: CASSLTGPETQYF

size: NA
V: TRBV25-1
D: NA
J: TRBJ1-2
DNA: TGTGCCAGCAGTGGGGTCTGGGGGGGCTACACCTTC
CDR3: CASSGVWGGYTF

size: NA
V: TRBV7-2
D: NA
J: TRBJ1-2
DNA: TGTGCCAGCAGCTTAATGGATAGGGCTGGCTACACCTTC
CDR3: CASSLMDRAGYTF

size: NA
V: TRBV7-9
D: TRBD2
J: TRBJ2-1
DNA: TGTGCCAGCAGGCATAGCGGGTCTTACAATGAGCAGTTCTTC
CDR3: CASRHSGSYNEQFF

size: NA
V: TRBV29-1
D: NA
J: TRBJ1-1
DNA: TGCAGCGTTGATCCAGGGGACCACACTGAAGCTTTCTTT
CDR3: CSVDPGDHTEAFF

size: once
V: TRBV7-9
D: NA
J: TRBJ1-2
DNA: TGTGCCAGCAGCTTAGTGTCCGCCTCTAACTATGGCTACACCTTC
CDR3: CASSLVSASNYGYTF

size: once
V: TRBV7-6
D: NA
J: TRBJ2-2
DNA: TGTGCCAGCAGCGACGTTCCGTCGACCGGGGAGCTGTTTTTT
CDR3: CASSDVPSTGELFF

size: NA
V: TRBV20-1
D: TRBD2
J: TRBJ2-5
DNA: TGCAGTGCTAGTAGCGGGGGGGGGCCCGAGTACTTC
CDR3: CSASSGGGPEYF

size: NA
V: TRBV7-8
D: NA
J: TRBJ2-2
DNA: TGTGCCAGCAGCTCCCAGGTGGGGGTGGCCGGGGAGCTGTTTTTT
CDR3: CASSSQVGVAGELFF

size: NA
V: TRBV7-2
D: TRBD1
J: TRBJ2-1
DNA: TGTGCCAGCAGCTGGGGGACAGGGTTTGTATACAATGAGCAGTTCTTC
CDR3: CASSWGTGFVYNEQFF

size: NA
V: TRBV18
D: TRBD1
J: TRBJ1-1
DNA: TGTGCCAGCTCACCGCAAACCGGGACAGTGAACACTGAAGCTTTCTTT
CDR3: CASSPQTGTVNTEAFF

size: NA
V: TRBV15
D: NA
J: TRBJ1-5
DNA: TGTGCCACCAGCAGAGATCCGGGGGGGCGTCAGCCCCAGCATTTT
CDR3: CATSRDPGGRQPQHF

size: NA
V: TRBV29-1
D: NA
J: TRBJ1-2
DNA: TGCAGCGTTGGGGCTTCGACAGGAGCTAACTATGGCTACACCTTC
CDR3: CSVGASTGANYGYTF

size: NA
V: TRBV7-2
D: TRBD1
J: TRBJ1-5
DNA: TGTGCCAGCAGCCCCCAACAGGGGGCCAGCAATCAGCCCCAGCATTTT
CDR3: CASSPQQGASNQPQHF

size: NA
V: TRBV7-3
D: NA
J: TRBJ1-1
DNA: TGTGCCAGCAGCTTAAGTGGGACTGAAGCTTTCTTT
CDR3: CASSLSGTEAFF

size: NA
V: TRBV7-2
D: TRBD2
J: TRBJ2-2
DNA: TGTGCCAGCAGCCACCGGACTAGCCCGAACACCGGGGAGCTGTTTTTT
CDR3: CASSHRTSPNTGELFF

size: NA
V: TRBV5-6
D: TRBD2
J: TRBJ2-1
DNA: TGTGCCAGCAGCTACCAACTAGCGGGAACGTACAATGAGCAGTTCTTC
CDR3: CASSYQLAGTYNEQFF

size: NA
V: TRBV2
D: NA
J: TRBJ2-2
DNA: TGTGCCAGCACCCGACAGGCACCGGGGGAGCTGTTTTTT
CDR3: CASTRQAPGELFF

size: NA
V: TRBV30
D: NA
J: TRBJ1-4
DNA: TGTGCCTGGAAATGGGGACATAACAACGAAAAACTGTTTTTT
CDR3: CAWKWGHNNEKLFF

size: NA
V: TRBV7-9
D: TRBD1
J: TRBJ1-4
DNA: TGTGCCAGCAGCTCAACAGGGGGACTGTTTTTT
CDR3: CASSSTGGLFF

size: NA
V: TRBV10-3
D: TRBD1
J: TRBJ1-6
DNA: TGTGCCATCAGTGAGTCGGGACAGAATAATTCACCCCTCCACTTT
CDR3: CAISESGQNNSPLHF

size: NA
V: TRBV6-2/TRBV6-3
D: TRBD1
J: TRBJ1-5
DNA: TGTGCCAGCAGTCAGGACAGGGAGTTCCAGCCCCAGCATTTT
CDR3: CASSQDREFQPQHF

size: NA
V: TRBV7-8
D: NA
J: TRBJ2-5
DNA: TGTGCCAGCTGCCTGGGGCAGGAGACCCAGTACTTC
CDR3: CASCLGQETQYF

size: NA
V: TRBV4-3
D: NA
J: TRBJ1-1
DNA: TGCGCCAGCAGCCAAGACGGGCGAGGCACTGAAGCTTTCTTT
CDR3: CASSQDGRGTEAFF

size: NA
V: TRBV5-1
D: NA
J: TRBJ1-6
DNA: TGCGCCAGCAGCCATAGAGGGGGAGATTCACCCCTCCACTTT
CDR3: CASSHRGGDSPLHF